This TCR beta chain derives from a study of blood T cell repertoires in COVID-19. Study-wide background: Sites in the United States, Italy and Spain provided acute and convalescent COVID-19 samples. The cDNA or gDNA used as material had been derived from T cells, B-cell-depleted T cells, or PBMCs.

The trim removed 4 bases at V and 0 bases at J, leaving 5 bases unmatched. The CDR3 extends over 15 amino acids. Germline CDR1 and CDR2: SGHDN and FVKESK. The method was immunoSEQ multiplex PCR; TCRdb's version includes in-frame clones alone and lacks a portion of them. Of approximately 66,000 clones in the sample, roughly 86% are singletons; the top ten hold roughly 23%. The sample comprised peripheral blood. This TCR was recovered from a woman between 50 and 59 years old with active or convalescent COVID-19. The V and J genes are TRBV14 and TRBJ2-7, with TRBD1 matching over 8 bases. CDR3 in amino acids: CASSRRQGTSYEQYF. DNA for the CDR3: TGTGCCAGCAGCCGACGACAGGGGACCTCCTACGAGCAGTACTTC. The complete variable domain, with remaining parts taken from reference TRBV14 and TRBJ2-7, reads EAGVTQFPSHSVIEKGQTVTLRCDPISGHDNLYWYRRVMGKEIKFLLHFVKESKQDESGMPNNRFLAERTGGTYSTLKVQPAELEDSGVYFCASSRRQGTSYEQYFGPGTRLTVT.